This entry lists 21 T cell receptor beta chains sequenced from one sample in a study of blood T cells in healthy people across ages (dated by TCRdb to about 2015). To prepare the library, 5' RACE was applied. Instrument used: Illumina HiSeq 2500. A second PCR of 7 to 11 cycles was performed with a sample-barcoded 5' primer and a J-beta primer mix. Through fastp at Q25 and MiXCR, TCRdb rebuilt clones from the public reads, retaining in-frame beta chains. Every distinct CDR3 protein forms one entry, paired with its most common genes and DNA. Recorded for this sample are more than 650,000 distinct CDR3 sequences; about 53% of them occurred a single time. The ten most abundant clones make up about two fifths of the sample. Material for sequencing was blood. These receptor sequences come from a man older than 75 in good health.

V usage is TRBV5-6 and J usage is TRBJ2-1; D is undetermined. Germline CDR1 is SGHDT and CDR2 is YYEEEE. V lost 0 bases to trimming and J lost 4 bases, with 11 bases between them. The CDR3 length is 15 residues. CDR3 bases: TGTGCCAGCAGCTTGGGGCGGCTATCATACAATGAGCAGTTCTTC. Encoded protein: CASSLGRLSYNEQFF.

This clonotype showed up just a few times. The chain recombines TRBV18 with TRBJ2-5; D possibly uses TRBD1 or TRBD2 (5 bases each). The assigned J gene may be wrong: the sequence end matches TRBJ2-7 better. CDR1 KGHSH and CDR2 LQKENI come from the germline V gene. This CDR3 has 14 residues. The CDR3 sequence is CASPVAQEAHEQYF. CDR3 in DNA: TGTGCCAGCCCCGTAGCACAGGAGGCCCACGAGCAGTACTTC.

The CDR3 loop reads CASSVSGSDTQYF. Written as DNA, the CDR3 is TGTGCCAGCAGCGTCTCAGGGTCAGATACGCAGTATTTT. This chain uses TRBV9 with TRBJ2-3; D may be TRBD1 (5 bases). The V and J ends lost 2 bases and 4 bases respectively, with 8 bases between them. The CDR3 is 13 amino acids. Germline CDR1 is SGDLS and CDR2 is YYNGEE.

This clonotype was observed many times. The V call is TRBV20-1, the J call TRBJ2-7; 9 bases align to TRBD1. The CDR3 runs 14 residues. Losses at the gene ends were 1 base for V and 3 bases for J; bases not matched to a gene: 4. Germline assignment: CDR1 DFQATT and CDR2 SNEGSKA (reference sequence). The chain's CDR3 is CSARAGQGVYEQYF. CDR3 DNA: TGCAGTGCTAGAGCGGGACAGGGAGTCTACGAGCAGTACTTC.

V usage is TRBV15 and J usage is TRBJ1-1; 10 positions match TRBD1. The CDR3 loop spans 15 amino acids. The J segment lost 6 bases and the V segment lost 2 bases, leaving 6 bases of the junction unmatched. Germline CDR1 reads LNHNV; CDR2 reads YYDKDF (reference sequence). Written as DNA, the CDR3 is TGTGCCACCAGCAGACCGGGACAGGGGACCCCTGAAGCTTTCTTT. Translating gives CATSRPGQGTPEAFF. Full variable domain (missing parts from reference TRBV15 and TRBJ1-1): DAMVIQNPRYQVTQFGKPVTLSCSQTLNHNVMYWYQQKSSQAPKLLFHYYDKDFNNEADTPDNFQSRRPNTSFCFLDIRSPGLGDTAMYLCATSRPGQGTPEAFFGQGTRLTVV.

The V gene is TRBV13, the J gene TRBJ2-3; D gene unclear. V was clipped by 0 bases and J by 0 bases, with 13 bases between them. CDR1 and CDR2 (germline): PRHDT, FYEKMQ (reference sequence). This CDR3 comprises 17 residues. The DNA for the CDR3 is TGTGCCAGCAGCTTAGGGGATGGCGCCTCTAGCACAGATACGCAGTATTTT. Translating gives CASSLGDGASSTDTQYF.

This clonotype was counted between two and nine times. The chain uses TRBV5-1 and TRBJ1-5; 7 nucleotides align to TRBD1. CDR1 is SGHRS and CDR2 is YFSETQ in the germline V gene. There are 15 residues in the CDR3. After removal of 0 bases from V and 4 bases from J, the junction contained 4 bases not matched to a gene. In DNA form, the CDR3 reads TGCGCCAGCAGCTTGGGTGGACAGGTTAATCAGCCCCAGCATTTT. Amino acid sequence: CASSLGGQVNQPQHF.

The J gene is TRBJ1-2, the V gene TRBV25-1, with D perhaps TRBD1 (5 bases). Trimming cost V 4 bases and J 6 bases, with 9 bases left between them. The CDR3 spans 12 residues. Germline V lookup: CDR1 MGHDK, CDR2 SYGVNS. Written as DNA, the CDR3 is TGTGCCAGCAGTGGGACACCTAATGGCTACACCTTC. Translated: CASSGTPNGYTF.

V and J are TRBV9 and TRBJ2-1; 7 positions match TRBD2. V lost 4 bases, J lost 12 bases, and 10 bases stayed unmatched. Looked up from germline, CDR1 is SGDLS and CDR2 is YYNGEE. CDR3 length: 13 residues. Written as DNA, the CDR3 is TGTGCCAGCAGCTCCAGACTAGCTGGAGGGCAGTTCTTC. Its translation is CASSSRLAGGQFF. Full variable domain (outside the CDR3, taken from reference TRBV9 and TRBJ2-1): DSGVTQTPKHLITATGQRVTLRCSPRSGDLSVYWYQQSLDQGLQFLIQYYNGEERAKGNILERFSAQQFPDLHSELNLSSLELGDSALYFCASSSRLAGGQFFGPGTRLTVL.

This clonotype was seen a few times. The J gene is TRBJ1-1, the V gene TRBV7-2; the D gene is possibly TRBD1 (5 bases). Trimming shortened V by 3 bases and J by 1 base, and 9 bases separated the two germline ends. The CDR3 contains 14 residues. Germline CDR1 and CDR2: SGHTA and FQGNSA. Here the CDR3 DNA reads TGTGCCAGCAGCTTGCTTGGGGGGAACACTGAAGCTTTCTTT. It is translated as CASSLLGGNTEAFF.

The chain couples TRBV18 to TRBJ2-7; D possibly uses TRBD1 or TRBD2 (5 bases each). Germline V gives CDR1 KGHSH, CDR2 LQKENI. The germline V and J ends were trimmed by 3 bases and 1 base, with 13 bases remaining between them. There are 15 residues in the CDR3. The CDR3 reads CASSPGGIISYEQYF. Here the CDR3 DNA reads TGTGCCAGCTCACCTGGGGGTATCATTTCCTACGAGCAGTACTTC.

J is TRBJ1-2 and V is TRBV20-1; tentative D call: TRBD1 (6 bases). The V end was cut by 4 bases, the J end by 4 bases, with 16 bases between. CDR1 is DFQATT, CDR2 SNEGSKA, per germline (reference sequence). The CDR3 is 14 residues long. The CDR3 spells CSAKRQEPGYGYTF. The CDR3 DNA sequence: TGCAGTGCTAAACGACAGGAGCCTGGCTATGGCTACACCTTC.

The chain recombines TRBV24-1 with TRBJ1-2; 9 bases are shared with TRBD1. V gave up 3 bases and J gave up 8 bases; unmatched junction bases: 9. The CDR3 consists of 15 residues. The germline V gene encodes CDR1 KGHDR and CDR2 SFDVKD. CDR3 protein: CATSDPGQGASGYTF. The CDR3 coding sequence is TGTGCCACCAGTGATCCGGGACAGGGCGCGAGCGGCTACACCTTC.

V gene TRBV6-1 combines with J gene TRBJ2-4; D is unresolved. V lost 3 bases, J lost 0 bases, and 15 bases lay in between. This CDR3 is built from 17 residues. Germline V gives CDR1 MNHNS, CDR2 SASEGT. CDR3 protein: CASSDPTHEIAKNIQYF. CDR3 nucleotides: TGTGCCAGCAGTGACCCCACACACGAGATAGCCAAAAACATTCAGTACTTC.

The V call is TRBV7-8, the J call TRBJ2-1; 7 bases map to TRBD1. The CDR3 extends over 14 amino acids. The ends lost 2 bases at V and 6 bases at J; junction bases unmatched: 4. Germline V gives CDR1 SGHVS, CDR2 FQNEAQ. The CDR3 DNA is TGTGCCAGCAGCTTAATGGCAGGGGGCAATGAGCAGTTCTTC. Amino acids: CASSLMAGGNEQFF.

This clonotype was found a few times. The chain recombines TRBV10-3 with TRBJ2-3; 7 nucleotides agree with TRBD2. The V gene end was trimmed by 5 bases and the J gene end by 0 bases; junction bases not matched to a gene: 2. The length of the CDR3 is 14 residues. The germline gives CDR1 ENHRY, CDR2 SYGVKD. CDR3 nucleotide sequence: TGTGCCATCAGTCTAGCGGATAGCACAGATACGCAGTATTTT. Translation gives CAISLADSTDTQYF.

This clonotype was observed a few times. The chain employs TRBV7-2 and TRBJ2-4; TRBD1 is a possible D gene (5 bases). The DNA end is more similar to TRBJ2-7, so the J call may be wrong. CDR1 is SGHTA and CDR2 is FQGNSA in the germline V gene. CDR3 length equals 13 residues. The CDR3 protein is CASSSRYRNEQYF. The CDR3 DNA sequence: TGTGCCAGCAGCTCCCGTTACAGGAACGAGCAGTACTTC.

The DNA of the CDR3 is TGTGCCAGCAGTGCCCTGGTCGGAACGAAAGAGACCCAGTACTTC. This translates into CASSALVGTKETQYF. V and J are TRBV6-6 and TRBJ2-5; D not resolved. Trimming shortened V by 5 bases and J by 3 bases, and 16 bases separated the two germline ends. This CDR3 is built from 15 residues. Per the germline V gene, CDR1 is MNHNY and CDR2 is SVGAGI (reference sequence).

There are a few counts of this clonotype. V gene TRBV5-1 combines with J gene TRBJ2-5; D is ambiguous. The V gene's germline CDR1 is SGHRS and CDR2 YFSETQ. V shed 7 bases and J shed 2 bases, with 9 bases lying between them. The CDR3 is 12 amino acids. CDR3 bases: TGCGCCAGCGCAGCTAAGCAAGAGACCCAGTACTTC. This encodes CASAAKQETQYF.

This clonotype was found many times. One end of the junction varies from germline; a read error may be responsible. The rearrangement links TRBV11-2 to TRBJ2-1, with 7 bases that match TRBD1. The CDR3 extends over 13 amino acids. Germline assignment: CDR1 SGHAT and CDR2 FQNNGV. CDR3 coding DNA: TGCGCCAGCAGCCCGGGACAGTACAATGAGCAGTTCTTC. Translation: CASSPGQYNEQFF.

Comment on this clonotype: One end of the junction is discordant with germline, which a read error may explain. V and J are TRBV5-1 and TRBJ2-7, with 7 bases fitting TRBD2. This CDR3 comprises 16 residues. CDR1 is SGHRS and CDR2 is YFSETQ in the germline V gene. CDR3 DNA: TGCGCCGGCAGCGCCACTCGGCTAGCGGACTCCTACGAGCAGTACTTC. This translates into CAGSATRLADSYEQYF.